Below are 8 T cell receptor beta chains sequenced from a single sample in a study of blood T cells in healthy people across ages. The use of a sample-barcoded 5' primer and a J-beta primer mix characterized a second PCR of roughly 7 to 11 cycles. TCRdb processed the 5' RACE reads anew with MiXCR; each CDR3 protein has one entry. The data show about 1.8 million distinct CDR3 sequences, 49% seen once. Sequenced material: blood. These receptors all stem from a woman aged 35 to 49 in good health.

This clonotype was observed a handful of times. The CDR3 coding sequence is TGCGCCAGCAGTGAGTTAGGACACTCCTACGAGCAGTACTTC. Its protein product is CASSELGHSYEQYF. The V and J genes are TRBV10-1 and TRBJ2-7; D may be TRBD1 (5 bases). Germline CDR1 and CDR2: WNHNN and SYGVQD (reference sequence). V lost 1 base to trimming and J lost 0 bases, with 7 bases between them. CDR3 length equals 14 residues.

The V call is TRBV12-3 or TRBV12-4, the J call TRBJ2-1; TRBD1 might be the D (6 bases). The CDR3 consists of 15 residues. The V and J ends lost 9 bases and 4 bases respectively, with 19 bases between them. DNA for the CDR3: TGTGCCAGTAACCCTGGGGGCCCAACTTACAATGAGCAGTTCTTC. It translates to CASNPGGPTYNEQFF.

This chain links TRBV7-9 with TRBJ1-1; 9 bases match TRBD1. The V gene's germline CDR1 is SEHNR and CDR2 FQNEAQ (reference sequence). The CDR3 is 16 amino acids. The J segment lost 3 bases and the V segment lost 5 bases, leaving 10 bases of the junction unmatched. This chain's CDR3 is CASSGRTGDRDTEAFF. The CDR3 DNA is TGTGCCAGCAGCGGTCGGACAGGGGATCGGGACACTGAAGCTTTCTTT.

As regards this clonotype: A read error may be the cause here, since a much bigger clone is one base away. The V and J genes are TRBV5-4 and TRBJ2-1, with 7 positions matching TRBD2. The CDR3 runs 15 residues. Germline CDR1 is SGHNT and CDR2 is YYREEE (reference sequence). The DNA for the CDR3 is TGTGCCGGCAGCGGGGACGGCGAATTTCCCAATGAGCAGTTCTTC. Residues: CAGSGDGEFPNEQFF.

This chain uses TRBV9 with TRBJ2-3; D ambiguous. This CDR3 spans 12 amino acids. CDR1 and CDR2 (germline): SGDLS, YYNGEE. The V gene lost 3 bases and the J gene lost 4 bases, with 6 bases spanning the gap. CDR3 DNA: TGTGCCAGCAGCGCGCCCCCAGATACGCAGTATTTT. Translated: CASSAPPDTQYF.

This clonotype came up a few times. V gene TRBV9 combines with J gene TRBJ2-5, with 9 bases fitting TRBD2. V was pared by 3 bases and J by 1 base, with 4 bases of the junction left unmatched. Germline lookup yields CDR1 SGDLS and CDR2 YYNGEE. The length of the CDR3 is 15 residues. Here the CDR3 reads CASSAERGVQETQYF. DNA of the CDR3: TGTGCCAGCAGCGCCGAGCGGGGGGTCCAAGAGACCCAGTACTTC. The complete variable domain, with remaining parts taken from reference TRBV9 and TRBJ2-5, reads DSGVTQTPKHLITATGQRVTLRCSPRSGDLSVYWYQQSLDQGLQFLIQYYNGEERAKGNILERFSAQQFPDLHSELNLSSLELGDSALYFCASSAERGVQETQYFGPGTRLLVL.

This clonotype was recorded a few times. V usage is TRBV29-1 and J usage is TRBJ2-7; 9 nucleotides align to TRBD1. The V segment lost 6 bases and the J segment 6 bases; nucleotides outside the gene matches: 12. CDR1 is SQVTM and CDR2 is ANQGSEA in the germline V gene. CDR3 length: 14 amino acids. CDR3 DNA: TGCAGCGTCGAATCCGGGACAGGGCTCTGCGAGCAGTACTTC. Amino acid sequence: CSVESGTGLCEQYF.

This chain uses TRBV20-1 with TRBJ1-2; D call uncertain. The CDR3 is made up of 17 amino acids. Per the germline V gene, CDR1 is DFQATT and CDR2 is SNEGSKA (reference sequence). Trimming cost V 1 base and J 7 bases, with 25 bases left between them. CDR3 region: CSARVRGRQSYPLGYTF. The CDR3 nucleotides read TGCAGTGCTAGAGTCCGTGGTCGGCAAAGTTACCCCCTTGGCTACACCTTC.